This T cell receptor (beta chain) is drawn from a study of blood T cell repertoires in COVID-19. Across the whole study: Samples came from the United States, Italy and Spain, spanning acute and convalescent COVID-19. Nucleic acid was either cDNA or gDNA, and it came from T cells, B-cell-depleted T cells, or PBMCs.

V lost 4 bases to trimming and J lost 0 bases; unmatched junction nucleotides: 0. The germline gives CDR1 SGHTA, CDR2 FQGTGA. This CDR3 is built from 15 residues. Source study methods: Quantification of nucleated cells was approximated via reference gene primer amplification. Produced via immunoSEQ multiplex PCR; TCRdb's table is partial and in-frame only. V, J and clone size are those of that table, while D and trimming were read from the DNA. This repertoire shows approximately 210,000 clones, around 89% found once; its top ten account for around 4.8%. The receptor comes from a woman aged 40 to 50 with acute or convalescent COVID-19. The chain is built from TRBV7-3 and TRBJ2-2, with 9 bases aligning to TRBD1. The material sequenced was peripheral blood. The CDR3: CASSWDRANTGELFF. In DNA form, the CDR3 reads TGTGCCAGCAGCTGGGACAGGGCGAACACCGGGGAGCTGTTTTTT.